The rows below give T cell receptor beta chains drawn from one sample of a study of shared clonotypes between healthy human individuals. Profiling relied on immunoSEQ multiplex PCR, and the TCRdb table lists in-frame clones only, not all of them. The profile shows 660,000 or so clones, 96% of them singletons. Sequenced input: naive CD8+ T cells sorted from blood. Receptors originate from a woman younger than 45 in good health. Each CDR3 is given with its conserved first and last residue. The order of the fields is D gene, J gene, V gene, clone size, CDR3 protein, CDR3 DNA. A D gene is named only where the DNA matches it firmly. A clone size is listed for some rows: how often the clone was seen (once, few, many), or a class if it is expanded.

-,TRBJ1-1,TRBV5-5,-,CASSLVWGNTEAFF,TGTGCCAGCAGCTTGGTATGGGGTAACACTGAAGCTTTCTTT
-,TRBJ2-7,TRBV7-2,-,CASSLLRRTYEQYF,TGTGCCAGCAGCTTATTAAGAAGAACCTACGAGCAGTACTTC
TRBD2,TRBJ2-7,TRBV29-1,once,CSVEEVASGSGYEQYF,TGCAGCGTTGAAGAAGTGGCTAGCGGGAGTGGCTACGAGCAGTACTTC
-,TRBJ2-2,TRBV10-2,once,CASGAADGAPSGELFF,TGCGCCAGCGGAGCCGCAGACGGGGCCCCTTCCGGGGAGCTGTTTTTT
-,TRBJ2-7,TRBV5-6,-,CASRSLGGSDEQYF,TGTGCCAGCCGCTCTCTAGGGGGTAGTGACGAGCAGTACTTC
-,TRBJ2-7,TRBV2,-,CASRSFPRESYEQYF,TGTGCCAGCCGTTCTTTTCCTCGGGAGAGCTACGAGCAGTACTTC
-,TRBJ1-2,TRBV28,-,CASSYSFRDSDPQFRYTF,TGTGCCAGCAGTTACTCCTTCCGGGACTCCGACCCCCAATTTAGGTACACCTTC
-,TRBJ1-1,TRBV25-1,-,CASRFGAEAFF,TGTGCCAGCAGGTTCGGGGCTGAAGCTTTCTTT
TRBD1,TRBJ1-2,TRBV9,-,CASSGTGLAYGYTF,TGTGCCAGCAGCGGGACAGGCCTTGCATATGGCTACACCTTC
TRBD1,TRBJ2-2,TRBV7-9,-,CASSPRDRRNTGELFF,TGTGCCAGCAGCCCCCGGGACAGGAGAAACACCGGGGAGCTGTTTTTT
TRBD2,TRBJ2-1,TRBV27,-,CASSSGTSGRYEQFF,TGTGCCAGCAGTTCAGGGACTAGCGGGAGGTATGAGCAGTTCTTC
TRBD1,TRBJ2-1,TRBV10-2,-,CASGAGTGGLNEQFF,TGCGCCAGTGGCGCCGGGACAGGGGGCCTCAATGAGCAGTTCTTC
-,TRBJ1-4,TRBV10-1,-,CARGYWGCEKLFF,TGCGCCAGGGGGTATTGGGGGTGCGAAAAACTGTTTTTT
-,TRBJ2-7,TRBV6-5,-,CASSPGAWGEQYF,TGTGCCAGCAGCCCCGGAGCTTGGGGCGAGCAGTACTTC
TRBD1,TRBJ1-2,TRBV18,-,CASSPITPGQGPNYGYTF,TGTGCCAGCTCACCAATTACGCCGGGACAGGGACCAAACTATGGCTACACCTTC
-,TRBJ2-3,TRBV9,-,CASSALLGTSTDTQYF,TGTGCCAGCAGCGCCCTCTTAGGGACAAGCACAGATACGCAGTATTTT
TRBD1,TRBJ1-2,TRBV4-2,once,CASSFPSRDRGPSNYGYTF,TGTGCCAGCAGCTTCCCAAGCCGGGACAGGGGGCCCTCTAACTATGGCTACACCTTC
-,TRBJ1-5,TRBV7-2,-,CASSLDGESNQPQHF,TGTGCCAGCAGCTTAGACGGGGAAAGCAATCAGCCCCAGCATTTT
TRBD2,TRBJ2-2,TRBV6-1,-,CASSERTSGRAYGTGELFF,TGTGCCAGCAGTGAACGGACTAGCGGGAGGGCCTATGGGACCGGGGAGCTGTTTTTT
-,TRBJ2-3,TRBV28,-,CASSLNRQGASTDTQYF,TGTGCCAGCAGTTTAAATCGGCAGGGAGCTAGCACAGATACGCAGTATTTT
-,TRBJ2-1,TRBV27,-,CASSLSFGNYNEQFF,TGTGCCAGCAGTTTATCATTCGGGAACTACAATGAGCAGTTCTTC
TRBD1,TRBJ1-4,TRBV27,-,CASSTTGGAGGPKEKLFF,TGTGCCAGCAGTACAACAGGGGGCGCGGGAGGCCCAAAGGAAAAACTGTTTTTT
-,TRBJ2-7,TRBV6-5,-,CASSRGPLSYEQYF,TGTGCCAGCAGCCGGGGCCCCCTCTCCTACGAGCAGTACTTC
TRBD1,TRBJ1-1,TRBV10-3,-,CAISATGGLSF,TGTGCCATCAGTGCGACAGGGGGTCTCTCCTTT
-,TRBJ2-1,TRBV4-1,-,CASSQGVIVEGGSSYNEQFF,TGCGCCAGCAGCCAAGGAGTGATCGTGGAGGGCGGGTCCTCCTACAATGAGCAGTTCTTC
TRBD2,TRBJ2-1,TRBV6-5,-,CASSVTSETPNEQFF,TGTGCCAGCAGTGTCACTAGCGAGACACCCAATGAGCAGTTCTTC
-,TRBJ2-2,TRBV4-1,once,CASSFKDYNTGELFF,TGCGCCAGCAGCTTTAAGGACTACAACACCGGGGAGCTGTTTTTT
-,TRBJ2-3,TRBV10-2,-,CASSPPLYTDTQYF,TGCGCCAGCAGTCCCCCCCTGTACACAGATACGCAGTATTTT
-,TRBJ2-3,TRBV6-5,-,CASSYSQHSADTQYF,TGTGCCAGCAGTTACAGCCAGCATTCAGCAGATACGCAGTATTTT
-,TRBJ1-1,TRBV7-3,-,CASSLAGKGSEAFF,TGTGCCAGCAGCTTAGCGGGTAAGGGCTCTGAAGCTTTCTTT
TRBD1,TRBJ1-2,TRBV5-6,-,CASPWGTGANYGYTF,TGTGCCAGCCCTTGGGGTACAGGGGCCAACTATGGCTACACCTTC
TRBD2,TRBJ2-1,TRBV29-1,once,CSGLGLAGGINEQFF,TGCAGCGGACTAGGACTAGCGGGAGGTATCAATGAGCAGTTCTTC
TRBD1,TRBJ2-3,TRBV14,-,CASRPDTRTGGGADTQYF,TGTGCCAGCAGACCCGATACAAGGACAGGCGGAGGCGCAGATACGCAGTATTTT
TRBD2,TRBJ2-5,TRBV7-8,-,CASRGGLQETQYF,TGTGCCAGCCGGGGGGGGCTTCAAGAGACCCAGTACTTC
-,TRBJ1-2,TRBV28,-,CASSNVEAGSGYGYTF,TGTGCCAGCAGTAATGTCGAGGCGGGTTCGGGGTATGGCTACACCTTC
-,TRBJ2-7,TRBV19,-,CASSIVPGSTYEQYF,TGTGCCAGTAGTATAGTCCCAGGGAGCACCTACGAGCAGTACTTC
-,TRBJ1-3,TRBV6-6,-,CASSYHAVAPGNTIYF,TGTGCCAGCAGTTACCACGCGGTGGCCCCTGGAAACACCATATATTTT
-,TRBJ1-2,TRBV25-1,-,CASSGGRGPWYGYTF,TGTGCCAGCAGTGGGGGACGGGGTCCGTGGTATGGCTACACCTTC
-,TRBJ1-5,TRBV7-8,-,CASSILQGDQPQHF,TGTGCCAGCAGCATCCTACAGGGAGATCAGCCCCAGCATTTT
-,TRBJ2-6,TRBV28,-,CASSYDGSSGANVLTF,TGTGCCAGCAGTTATGACGGTAGCTCTGGGGCCAACGTCCTGACTTTC
-,TRBJ2-3,TRBV27,-,CASSSTRASAFHRATQYF,TGTGCCAGCAGTTCCACTCGGGCCTCGGCTTTTCATCGGGCTACGCAGTATTTT
TRBD2,TRBJ2-1,TRBV28,-,CASRLSGGLNEQFF,TGTGCCAGCAGGCTAAGCGGGGGGCTCAATGAGCAGTTCTTC
TRBD2,TRBJ2-1,TRBV4-2,once,CASSQGVSGEVEQFF,TGTGCCAGCAGCCAAGGGGTTAGCGGGGAGGTTGAGCAGTTCTTC